This T cell receptor beta chain emerged from a study of cytomegalovirus exposure and HLA in healthy donors. PCR primers comprised 60 Vbeta and 13 Jbeta primers. The assay was immunoSEQ multiplex PCR, and TCRdb's table has in-frame clones only and misses some. The sample consists of under 120,000 clones, 65% of them appearing once. The CDR3 runs 15 residues. Looked up from germline, CDR1 is MNHEY and CDR2 is SVGAGI. Deletions cut 6 bases from V and 1 base from J, with 12 bases between. The chain employs TRBV6-5 and TRBJ1-4; TRBD1 might be the D (5 bases). Material: PBMCs. The receptor's source is a man in his thirties or forties in good health and CMV-seropositive. The CDR3 nucleotides read TGTGCCAGCAGACCTGCGGGGCTAACTAATGAAAAACTGTTTTTT. It specifies CASRPAGLTNEKLFF.